This T cell receptor beta chain was recorded in a study of identical twins. Study results and limitations: It was out-of-frame TCR alpha sharing in monozygotic twins that models underestimated. Excess sharing by twins proved weaker in beta out-of-frame sequences.

As concerns this clonotype: Its specificity is not known.

Every sampled donor was Caucasian and healthy. Trimming took 6 bases from V and 0 from J, leaving 9 bases between them. From germline, CDR1 is MDHEN and CDR2 SYDVKM. The CDR3 runs to 14 residues. Template switching supplied a universal primer site; unique molecular identifiers were carried on the cDNA. TCRdb analysed the 5' RACE reads with MiXCR anew, one entry per CDR3 protein. The sample consists of about 1.7 million distinct CDR3 sequences, around a third of them appearing once. Sequenced input: cord blood. This clonotype originated in a newborn girl in good health. The chain uses TRBV28 and TRBJ2-4; TRBD1 or TRBD2 may be the D gene (5 bases each). As DNA, the CDR3 is TGTGCCAGCAGAACCGGGACAGCCAAAAACATTCAGTACTTC. Its translation: CASRTGTAKNIQYF.